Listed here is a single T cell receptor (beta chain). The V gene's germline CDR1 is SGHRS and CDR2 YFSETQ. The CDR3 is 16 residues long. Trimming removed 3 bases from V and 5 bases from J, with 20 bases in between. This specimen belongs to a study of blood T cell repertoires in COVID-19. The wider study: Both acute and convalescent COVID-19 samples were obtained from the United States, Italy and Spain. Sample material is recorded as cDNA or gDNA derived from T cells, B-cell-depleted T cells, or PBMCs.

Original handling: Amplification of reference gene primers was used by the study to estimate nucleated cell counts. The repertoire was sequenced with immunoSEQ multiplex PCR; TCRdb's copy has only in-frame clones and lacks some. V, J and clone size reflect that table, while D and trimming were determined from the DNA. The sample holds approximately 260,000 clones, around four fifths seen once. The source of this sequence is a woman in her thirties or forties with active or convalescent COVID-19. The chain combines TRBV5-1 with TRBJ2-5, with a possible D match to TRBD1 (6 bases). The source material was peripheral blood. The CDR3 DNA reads TGCGCCAGCAGCTACACAGGGTCCTCGAGGGGTGAGACCCAGTACTTC. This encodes CASSYTGSSRGETQYF.